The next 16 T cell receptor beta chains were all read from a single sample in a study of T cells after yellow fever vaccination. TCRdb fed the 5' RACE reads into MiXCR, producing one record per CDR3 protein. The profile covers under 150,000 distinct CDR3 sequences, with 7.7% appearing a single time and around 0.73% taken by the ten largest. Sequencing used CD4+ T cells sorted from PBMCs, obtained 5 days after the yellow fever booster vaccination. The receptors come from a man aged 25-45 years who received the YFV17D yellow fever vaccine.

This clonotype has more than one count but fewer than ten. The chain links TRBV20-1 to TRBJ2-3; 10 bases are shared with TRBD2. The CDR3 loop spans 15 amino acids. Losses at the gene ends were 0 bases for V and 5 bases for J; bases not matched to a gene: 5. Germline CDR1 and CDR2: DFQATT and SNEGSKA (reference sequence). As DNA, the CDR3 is TGCAGTGCTAGAGAACTAGCGGGACGAGGAGATACGCAGTATTTT. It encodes CSARELAGRGDTQYF.

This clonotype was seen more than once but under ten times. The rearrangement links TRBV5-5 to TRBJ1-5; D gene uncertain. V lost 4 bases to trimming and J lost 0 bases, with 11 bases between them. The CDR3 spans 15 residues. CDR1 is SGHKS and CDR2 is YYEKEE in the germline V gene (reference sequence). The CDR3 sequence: CASSLGPYSNQPQHF. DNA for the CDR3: TGTGCCAGCAGCCTGGGCCCGTATAGCAATCAGCCCCAGCATTTT.

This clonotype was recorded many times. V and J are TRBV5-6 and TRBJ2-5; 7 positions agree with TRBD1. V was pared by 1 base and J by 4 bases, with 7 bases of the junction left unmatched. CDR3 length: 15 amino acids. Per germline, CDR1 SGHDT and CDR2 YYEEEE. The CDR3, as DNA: TGTGCCAGCAGCTTGTGGGACAGACGAAGAGAGACCCAGTACTTC. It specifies CASSLWDRRRETQYF.

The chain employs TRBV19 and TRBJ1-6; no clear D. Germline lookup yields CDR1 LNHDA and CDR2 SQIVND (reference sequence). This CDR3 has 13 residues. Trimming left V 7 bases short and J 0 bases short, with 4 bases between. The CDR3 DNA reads TGTGCCAGTACAGACTCCTATAATTCACCCCTCCACTTT. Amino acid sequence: CASTDSYNSPLHF.

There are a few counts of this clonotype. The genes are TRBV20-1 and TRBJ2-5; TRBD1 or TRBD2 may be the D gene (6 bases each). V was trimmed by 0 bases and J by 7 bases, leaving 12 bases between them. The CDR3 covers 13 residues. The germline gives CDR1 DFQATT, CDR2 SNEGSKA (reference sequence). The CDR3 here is CSAREGGQGTQYF. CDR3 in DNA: TGCAGTGCTAGAGAAGGGGGGCAGGGGACCCAGTACTTC.

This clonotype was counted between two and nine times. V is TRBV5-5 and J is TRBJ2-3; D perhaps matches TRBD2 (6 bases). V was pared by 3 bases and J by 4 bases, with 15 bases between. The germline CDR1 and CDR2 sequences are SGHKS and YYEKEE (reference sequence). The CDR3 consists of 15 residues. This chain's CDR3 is CASSSDGRSADTQYF. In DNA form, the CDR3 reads TGTGCCAGCAGCTCGGACGGGAGATCCGCAGATACGCAGTATTTT.

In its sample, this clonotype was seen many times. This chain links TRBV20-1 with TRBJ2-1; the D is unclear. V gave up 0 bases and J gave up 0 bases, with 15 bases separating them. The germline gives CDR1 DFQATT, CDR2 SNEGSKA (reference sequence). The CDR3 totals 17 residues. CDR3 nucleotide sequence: TGCAGTGCTAGAGATTTCACGCCCTCAAGCTCCTACAATGAGCAGTTCTTC. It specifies CSARDFTPSSSYNEQFF.

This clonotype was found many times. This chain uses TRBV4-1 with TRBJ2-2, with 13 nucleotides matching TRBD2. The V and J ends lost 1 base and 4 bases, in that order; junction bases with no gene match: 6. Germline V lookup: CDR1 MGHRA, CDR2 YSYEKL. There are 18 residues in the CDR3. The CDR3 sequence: CASSQGGLAGVGTGELFF. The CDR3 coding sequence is TGCGCCAGCAGCCAAGGAGGACTAGCGGGAGTGGGCACCGGGGAGCTGTTTTTT.

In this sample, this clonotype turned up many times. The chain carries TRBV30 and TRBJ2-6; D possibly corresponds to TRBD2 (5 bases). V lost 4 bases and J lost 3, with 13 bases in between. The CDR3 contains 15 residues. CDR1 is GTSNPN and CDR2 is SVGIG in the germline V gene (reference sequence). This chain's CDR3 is CAWKVGGLGANVLTF. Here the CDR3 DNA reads TGTGCCTGGAAGGTAGGAGGCCTTGGGGCCAACGTCCTGACTTTC.

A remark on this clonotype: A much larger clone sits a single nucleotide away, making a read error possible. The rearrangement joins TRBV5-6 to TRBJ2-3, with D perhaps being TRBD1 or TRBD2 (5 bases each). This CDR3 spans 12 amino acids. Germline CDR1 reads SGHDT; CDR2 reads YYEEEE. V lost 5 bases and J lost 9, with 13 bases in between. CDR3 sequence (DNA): TGTGCCAGCAGGCTACGGGGCCGGACGCAGTATTTT. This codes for CASRLRGRTQYF.

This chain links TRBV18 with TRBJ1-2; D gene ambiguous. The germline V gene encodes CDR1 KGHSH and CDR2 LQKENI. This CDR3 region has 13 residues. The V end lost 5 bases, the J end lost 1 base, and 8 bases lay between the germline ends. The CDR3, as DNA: TGTGCCAGCTCAAGAGACCTTAACTATGGCTACACCTTC. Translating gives CASSRDLNYGYTF.

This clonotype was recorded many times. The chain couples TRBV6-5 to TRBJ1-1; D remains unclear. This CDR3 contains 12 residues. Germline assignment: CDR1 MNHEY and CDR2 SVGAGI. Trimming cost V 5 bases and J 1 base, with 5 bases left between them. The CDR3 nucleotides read TGTGCCAGCAGTGTGGGGAACACTGAAGCTTTCTTT. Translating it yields CASSVGNTEAFF.

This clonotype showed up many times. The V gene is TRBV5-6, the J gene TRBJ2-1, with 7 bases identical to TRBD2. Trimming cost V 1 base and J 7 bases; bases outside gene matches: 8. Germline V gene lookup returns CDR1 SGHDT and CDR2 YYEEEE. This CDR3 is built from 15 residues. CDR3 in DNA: TGTGCCAGCAGCTTGTCCAGCGGGGCCTGGAATGAGCAGTTCTTC. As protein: CASSLSSGAWNEQFF.

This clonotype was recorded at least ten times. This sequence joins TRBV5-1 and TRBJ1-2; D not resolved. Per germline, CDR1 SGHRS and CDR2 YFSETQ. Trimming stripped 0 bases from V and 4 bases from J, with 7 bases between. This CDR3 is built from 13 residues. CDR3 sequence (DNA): TGCGCCAGCAGCTTGGGACTAGGCTATGGCTACACCTTC. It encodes CASSLGLGYGYTF. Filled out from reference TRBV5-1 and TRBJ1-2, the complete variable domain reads KAGVTQTPRYLIKTRGQQVTLSCSPISGHRSVSWYQQTPGQGLQFLFEYFSETQRNKGNFPGRFSGRQFSNSRSEMNVSTLELGDSALYLCASSLGLGYGYTFGSGTRLTVV.

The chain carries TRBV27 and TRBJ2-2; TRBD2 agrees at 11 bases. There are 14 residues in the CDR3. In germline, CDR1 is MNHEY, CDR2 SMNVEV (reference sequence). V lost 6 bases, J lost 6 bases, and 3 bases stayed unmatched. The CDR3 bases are TGTGCCAGCAGACTAGCGGGAGTTCCCGGGGAGCTGTTTTTT. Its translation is CASRLAGVPGELFF.

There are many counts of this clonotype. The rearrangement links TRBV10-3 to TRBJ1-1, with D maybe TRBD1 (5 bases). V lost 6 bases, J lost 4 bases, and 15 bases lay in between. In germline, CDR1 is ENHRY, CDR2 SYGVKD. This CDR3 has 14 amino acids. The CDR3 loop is CAISLSGTGTEAFF. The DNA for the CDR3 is TGTGCCATCAGCCTCTCCGGGACCGGCACTGAAGCTTTCTTT.